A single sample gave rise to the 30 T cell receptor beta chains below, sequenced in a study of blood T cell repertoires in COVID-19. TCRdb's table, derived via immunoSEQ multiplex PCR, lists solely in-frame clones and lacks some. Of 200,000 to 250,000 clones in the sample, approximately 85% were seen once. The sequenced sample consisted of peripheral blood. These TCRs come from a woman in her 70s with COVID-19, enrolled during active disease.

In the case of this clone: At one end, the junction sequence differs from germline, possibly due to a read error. The CDR3, as DNA: TGTGCTAGCAGCCAGGGACTAGCAGGGGGTAAATACAATGAGCAGTTCTTC. It yields the protein CASSQGLAGGKYNEQFF. The rearrangement links TRBV7-7 to TRBJ2-1, with TRBD2 matching 9 bases. The CDR3 has 17 amino acids. Per germline, CDR1 SSHAT and CDR2 FNYEAQ (reference sequence).

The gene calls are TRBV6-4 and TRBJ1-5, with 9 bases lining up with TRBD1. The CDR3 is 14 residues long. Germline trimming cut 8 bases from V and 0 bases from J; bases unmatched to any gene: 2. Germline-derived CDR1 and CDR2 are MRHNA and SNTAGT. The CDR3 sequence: CASPDRGSNQPQHF. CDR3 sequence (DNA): TGTGCCAGCCCGGACAGGGGTAGCAATCAGCCCCAGCATTTT.

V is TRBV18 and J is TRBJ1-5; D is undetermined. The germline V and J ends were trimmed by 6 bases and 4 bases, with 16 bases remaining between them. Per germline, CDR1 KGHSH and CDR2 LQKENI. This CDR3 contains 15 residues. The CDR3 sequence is CASSSETQKNQPQHF. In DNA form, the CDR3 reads TGTGCCAGCTCTTCCGAAACACAGAAGAATCAGCCCCAGCATTTT.

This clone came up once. The CDR3 coding sequence is TGTGCCAGCAGCCTCGGGACAGGCTACCAAGAGACCCAGTACTTC. It is translated as CASSLGTGYQETQYF. The gene calls are TRBV5-4 and TRBJ2-5; 8 nucleotides align to TRBD1. The ends lost 4 bases at V and 0 bases at J; junction bases unmatched: 5. Per the germline V gene, CDR1 is SGHNT and CDR2 is YYREEE (reference sequence). This CDR3 contains 15 residues.

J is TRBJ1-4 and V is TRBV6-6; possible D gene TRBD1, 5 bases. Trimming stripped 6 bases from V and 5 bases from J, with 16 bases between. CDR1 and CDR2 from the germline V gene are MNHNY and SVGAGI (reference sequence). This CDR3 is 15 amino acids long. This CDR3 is CASSDSDGGNEKLFF. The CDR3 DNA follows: TGTGCCAGCAGCGACTCGGACGGGGGGAATGAAAAACTGTTTTTT.

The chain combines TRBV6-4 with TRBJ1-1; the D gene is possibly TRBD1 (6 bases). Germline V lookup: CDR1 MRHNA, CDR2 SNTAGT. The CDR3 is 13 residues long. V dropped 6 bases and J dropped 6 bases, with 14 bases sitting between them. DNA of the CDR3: TGTGCCAGCAGGACCCCGGGGGGCCCTGAAGCTTTCTTT. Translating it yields CASRTPGGPEAFF.

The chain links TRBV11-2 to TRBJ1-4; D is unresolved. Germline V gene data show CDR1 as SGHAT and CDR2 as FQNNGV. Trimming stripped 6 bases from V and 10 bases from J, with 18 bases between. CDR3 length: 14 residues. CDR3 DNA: TGTGCCAGCAGGAATTTTAGCGGGCACGGAAAACTGTTTTTT. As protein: CASRNFSGHGKLFF.

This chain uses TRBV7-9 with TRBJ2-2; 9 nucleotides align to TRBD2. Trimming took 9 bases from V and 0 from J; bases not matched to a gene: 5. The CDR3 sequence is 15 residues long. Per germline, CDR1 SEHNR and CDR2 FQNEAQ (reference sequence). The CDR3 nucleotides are TGTGCCAGTCGCAGCGGGGGGTCGAACACCGGGGAGCTGTTTTTT. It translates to CASRSGGSNTGELFF.

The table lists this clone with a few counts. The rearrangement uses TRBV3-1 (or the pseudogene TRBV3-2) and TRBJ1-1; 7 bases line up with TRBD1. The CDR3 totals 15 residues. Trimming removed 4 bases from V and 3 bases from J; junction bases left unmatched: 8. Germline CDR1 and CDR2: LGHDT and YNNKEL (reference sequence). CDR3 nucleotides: TGTGCCAGCAGCCGCCGTTCCAGGGGGGACACTGAAGCTTTCTTT. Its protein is CASSRRSRGDTEAFF.

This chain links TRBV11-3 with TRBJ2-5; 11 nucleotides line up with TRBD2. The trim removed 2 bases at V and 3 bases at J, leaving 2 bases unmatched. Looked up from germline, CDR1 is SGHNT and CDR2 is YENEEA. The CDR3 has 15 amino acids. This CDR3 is CASSLQTSGEETQYF. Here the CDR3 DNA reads TGTGCCAGCAGCTTACAGACTAGCGGGGAAGAGACCCAGTACTTC.

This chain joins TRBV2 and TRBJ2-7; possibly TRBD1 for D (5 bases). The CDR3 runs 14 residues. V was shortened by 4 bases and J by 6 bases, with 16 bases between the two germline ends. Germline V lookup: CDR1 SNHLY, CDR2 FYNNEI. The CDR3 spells CASSVHDGASEQYF. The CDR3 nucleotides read TGTGCCAGCAGTGTTCATGATGGGGCGTCCGAGCAGTACTTC. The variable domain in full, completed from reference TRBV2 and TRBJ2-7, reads EPEVTQTPSHQVTQMGQEVILRCVPISNHLYFYWYRQILGQKVEFLVSFYNNEISEKSEIFDDQFSVERPDGSNFTLKIRSTKLEDSAMYFCASSVHDGASEQYFGPGTRLTVT.

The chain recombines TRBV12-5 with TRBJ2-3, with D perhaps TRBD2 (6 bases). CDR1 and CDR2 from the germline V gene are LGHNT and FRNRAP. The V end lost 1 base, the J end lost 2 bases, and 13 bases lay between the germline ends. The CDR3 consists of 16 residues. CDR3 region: CASGLGLASYTDTQYF. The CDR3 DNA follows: TGTGCTAGTGGTTTGGGTCTAGCGAGCTACACAGATACGCAGTATTTT.

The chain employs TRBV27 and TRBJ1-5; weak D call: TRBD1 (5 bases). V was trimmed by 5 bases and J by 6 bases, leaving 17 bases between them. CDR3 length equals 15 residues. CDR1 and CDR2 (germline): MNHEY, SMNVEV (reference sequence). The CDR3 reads CASSPLGGGSQPQHF. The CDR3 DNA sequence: TGTGCCAGCAGTCCGCTAGGTGGGGGGAGTCAGCCCCAGCATTTT.

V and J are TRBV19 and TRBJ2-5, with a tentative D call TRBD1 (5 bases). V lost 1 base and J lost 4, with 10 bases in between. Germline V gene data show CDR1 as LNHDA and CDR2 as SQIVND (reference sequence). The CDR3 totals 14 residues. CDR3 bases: TGTGCCAGTAGTATAGGGCAGGGTGGAGAGACCCAGTACTTC. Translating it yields CASSIGQGGETQYF.

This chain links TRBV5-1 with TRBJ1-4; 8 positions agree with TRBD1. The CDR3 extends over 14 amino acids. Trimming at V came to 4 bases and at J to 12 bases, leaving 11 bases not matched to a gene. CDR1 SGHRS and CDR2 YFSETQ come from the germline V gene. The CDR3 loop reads CASSASGQGRELFF. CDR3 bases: TGCGCCAGCAGCGCCTCAGGACAGGGAAGGGAACTGTTTTTT.

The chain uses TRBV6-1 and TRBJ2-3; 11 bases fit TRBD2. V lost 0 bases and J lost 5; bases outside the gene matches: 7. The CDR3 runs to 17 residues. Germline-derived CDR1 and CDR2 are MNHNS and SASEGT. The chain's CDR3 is CASSEALAGGPGDTQYF. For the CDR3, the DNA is TGTGCCAGCAGTGAAGCGCTAGCGGGAGGACCTGGAGATACGCAGTATTTT.

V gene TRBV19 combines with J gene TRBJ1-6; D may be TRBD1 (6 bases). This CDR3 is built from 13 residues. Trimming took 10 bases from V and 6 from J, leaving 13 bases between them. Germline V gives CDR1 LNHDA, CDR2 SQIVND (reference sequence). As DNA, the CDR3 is TGTGCCACCCGAGGACAGTTTAATTCACCCCTCCACTTT. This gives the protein CATRGQFNSPLHF.

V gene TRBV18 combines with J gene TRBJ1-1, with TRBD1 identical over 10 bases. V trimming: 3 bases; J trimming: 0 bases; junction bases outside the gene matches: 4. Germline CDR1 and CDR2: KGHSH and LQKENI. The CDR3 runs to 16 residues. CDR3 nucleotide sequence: TGTGCCAGCTCACCTGGGACAGGGGTATTGAACACTGAAGCTTTCTTT. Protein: CASSPGTGVLNTEAFF.

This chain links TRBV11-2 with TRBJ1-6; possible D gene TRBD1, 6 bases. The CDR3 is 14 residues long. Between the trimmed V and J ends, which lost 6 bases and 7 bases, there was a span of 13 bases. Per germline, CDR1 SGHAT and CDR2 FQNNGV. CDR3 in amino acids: CASSQGGGNSPLHF. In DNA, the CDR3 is TGTGCCAGCAGTCAGGGAGGGGGAAATTCACCCCTCCACTTT.

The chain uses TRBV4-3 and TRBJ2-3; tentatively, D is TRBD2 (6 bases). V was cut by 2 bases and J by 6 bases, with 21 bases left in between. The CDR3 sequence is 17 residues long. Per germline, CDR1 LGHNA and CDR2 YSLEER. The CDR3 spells CASSQFLRDSQGDTQYF. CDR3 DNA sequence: TGCGCCAGCAGCCAATTCCTCCGGGACTCCCAAGGGGATACGCAGTATTTT.

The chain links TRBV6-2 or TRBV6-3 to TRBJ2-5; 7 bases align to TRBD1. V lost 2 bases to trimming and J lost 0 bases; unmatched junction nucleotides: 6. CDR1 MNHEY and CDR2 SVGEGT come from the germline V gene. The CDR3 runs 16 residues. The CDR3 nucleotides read TGTGCCAGCAGTTACCCAACAGGGGTTAACCAAGAGACCCAGTACTTC. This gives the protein CASSYPTGVNQETQYF.

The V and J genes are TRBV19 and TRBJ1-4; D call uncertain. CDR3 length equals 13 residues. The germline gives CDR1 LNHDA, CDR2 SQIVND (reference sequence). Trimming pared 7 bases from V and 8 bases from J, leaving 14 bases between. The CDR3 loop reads CASILQWREKLFF. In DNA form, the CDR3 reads TGTGCCAGTATTCTCCAATGGCGGGAAAAACTGTTTTTT.

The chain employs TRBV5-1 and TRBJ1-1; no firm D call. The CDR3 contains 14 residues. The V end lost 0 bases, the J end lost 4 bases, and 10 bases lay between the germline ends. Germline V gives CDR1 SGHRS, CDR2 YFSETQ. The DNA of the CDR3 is TGCGCCAGCAGCTTGGACGACTTATCCACTGAAGCTTTCTTT. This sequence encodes CASSLDDLSTEAFF. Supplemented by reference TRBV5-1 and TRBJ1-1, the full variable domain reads KAGVTQTPRYLIKTRGQQVTLSCSPISGHRSVSWYQQTPGQGLQFLFEYFSETQRNKGNFPGRFSGRQFSNSRSEMNVSTLELGDSALYLCASSLDDLSTEAFFGQGTRLTVV.

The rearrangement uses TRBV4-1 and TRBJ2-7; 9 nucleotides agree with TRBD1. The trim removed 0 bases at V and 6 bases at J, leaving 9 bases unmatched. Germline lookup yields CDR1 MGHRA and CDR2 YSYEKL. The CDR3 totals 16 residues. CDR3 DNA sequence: TGCGCCAGCAGCCAAGATTGGGGGACAGGGAGCTTCGAGCAGTACTTC. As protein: CASSQDWGTGSFEQYF.

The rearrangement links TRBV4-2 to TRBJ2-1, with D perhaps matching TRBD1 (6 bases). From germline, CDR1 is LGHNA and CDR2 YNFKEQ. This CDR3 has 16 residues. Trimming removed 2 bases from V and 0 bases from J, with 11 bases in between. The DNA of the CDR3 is TGTGCCAGCAGCCAATCAGGGGTTAGCTCCTACAATGAGCAGTTCTTC. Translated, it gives CASSQSGVSSYNEQFF.

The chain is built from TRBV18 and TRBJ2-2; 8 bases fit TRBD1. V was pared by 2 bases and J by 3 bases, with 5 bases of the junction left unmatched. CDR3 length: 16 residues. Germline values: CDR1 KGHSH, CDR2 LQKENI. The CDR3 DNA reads TGTGCCAGCTCACCAGCAGGGGGCTTGGACACCGGGGAGCTGTTTTTT. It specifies CASSPAGGLDTGELFF.

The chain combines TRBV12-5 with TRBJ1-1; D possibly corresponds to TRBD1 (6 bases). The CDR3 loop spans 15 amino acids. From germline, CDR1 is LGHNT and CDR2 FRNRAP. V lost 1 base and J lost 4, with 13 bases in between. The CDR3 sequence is CASGLGQDGATEAFF. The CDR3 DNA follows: TGTGCTAGTGGTTTGGGACAGGACGGAGCCACTGAAGCTTTCTTT.

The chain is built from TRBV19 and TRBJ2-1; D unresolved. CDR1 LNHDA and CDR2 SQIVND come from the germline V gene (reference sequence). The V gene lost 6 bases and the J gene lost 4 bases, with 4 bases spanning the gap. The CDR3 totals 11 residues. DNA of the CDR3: TGTGCCAGTAGCAATTACAATGAGCAGTTCTTC. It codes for CASSNYNEQFF. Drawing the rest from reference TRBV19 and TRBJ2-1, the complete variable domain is DGGITQSPKYLFRKEGQNVTLSCEQNLNHDAMYWYRQDPGQGLRLIYYSQIVNDFQKGDIAEGYSVSREKKESFPLTVTSAQKNPTAFYLCASSNYNEQFFGPGTRLTVL.

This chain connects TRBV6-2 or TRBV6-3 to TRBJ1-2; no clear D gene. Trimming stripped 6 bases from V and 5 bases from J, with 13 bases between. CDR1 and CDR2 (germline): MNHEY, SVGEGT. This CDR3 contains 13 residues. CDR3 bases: TGTGCCAGCAGCCTAGGGCGGGATTATGGCTACACCTTC. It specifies CASSLGRDYGYTF.

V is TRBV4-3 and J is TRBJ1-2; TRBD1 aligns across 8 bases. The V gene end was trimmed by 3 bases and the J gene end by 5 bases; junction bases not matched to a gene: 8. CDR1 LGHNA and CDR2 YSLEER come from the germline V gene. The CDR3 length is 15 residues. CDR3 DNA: TGCGCCAGCAGCCAGGACAGGGAAGGAGGGTATGGCTACACCTTC. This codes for CASSQDREGGYGYTF.